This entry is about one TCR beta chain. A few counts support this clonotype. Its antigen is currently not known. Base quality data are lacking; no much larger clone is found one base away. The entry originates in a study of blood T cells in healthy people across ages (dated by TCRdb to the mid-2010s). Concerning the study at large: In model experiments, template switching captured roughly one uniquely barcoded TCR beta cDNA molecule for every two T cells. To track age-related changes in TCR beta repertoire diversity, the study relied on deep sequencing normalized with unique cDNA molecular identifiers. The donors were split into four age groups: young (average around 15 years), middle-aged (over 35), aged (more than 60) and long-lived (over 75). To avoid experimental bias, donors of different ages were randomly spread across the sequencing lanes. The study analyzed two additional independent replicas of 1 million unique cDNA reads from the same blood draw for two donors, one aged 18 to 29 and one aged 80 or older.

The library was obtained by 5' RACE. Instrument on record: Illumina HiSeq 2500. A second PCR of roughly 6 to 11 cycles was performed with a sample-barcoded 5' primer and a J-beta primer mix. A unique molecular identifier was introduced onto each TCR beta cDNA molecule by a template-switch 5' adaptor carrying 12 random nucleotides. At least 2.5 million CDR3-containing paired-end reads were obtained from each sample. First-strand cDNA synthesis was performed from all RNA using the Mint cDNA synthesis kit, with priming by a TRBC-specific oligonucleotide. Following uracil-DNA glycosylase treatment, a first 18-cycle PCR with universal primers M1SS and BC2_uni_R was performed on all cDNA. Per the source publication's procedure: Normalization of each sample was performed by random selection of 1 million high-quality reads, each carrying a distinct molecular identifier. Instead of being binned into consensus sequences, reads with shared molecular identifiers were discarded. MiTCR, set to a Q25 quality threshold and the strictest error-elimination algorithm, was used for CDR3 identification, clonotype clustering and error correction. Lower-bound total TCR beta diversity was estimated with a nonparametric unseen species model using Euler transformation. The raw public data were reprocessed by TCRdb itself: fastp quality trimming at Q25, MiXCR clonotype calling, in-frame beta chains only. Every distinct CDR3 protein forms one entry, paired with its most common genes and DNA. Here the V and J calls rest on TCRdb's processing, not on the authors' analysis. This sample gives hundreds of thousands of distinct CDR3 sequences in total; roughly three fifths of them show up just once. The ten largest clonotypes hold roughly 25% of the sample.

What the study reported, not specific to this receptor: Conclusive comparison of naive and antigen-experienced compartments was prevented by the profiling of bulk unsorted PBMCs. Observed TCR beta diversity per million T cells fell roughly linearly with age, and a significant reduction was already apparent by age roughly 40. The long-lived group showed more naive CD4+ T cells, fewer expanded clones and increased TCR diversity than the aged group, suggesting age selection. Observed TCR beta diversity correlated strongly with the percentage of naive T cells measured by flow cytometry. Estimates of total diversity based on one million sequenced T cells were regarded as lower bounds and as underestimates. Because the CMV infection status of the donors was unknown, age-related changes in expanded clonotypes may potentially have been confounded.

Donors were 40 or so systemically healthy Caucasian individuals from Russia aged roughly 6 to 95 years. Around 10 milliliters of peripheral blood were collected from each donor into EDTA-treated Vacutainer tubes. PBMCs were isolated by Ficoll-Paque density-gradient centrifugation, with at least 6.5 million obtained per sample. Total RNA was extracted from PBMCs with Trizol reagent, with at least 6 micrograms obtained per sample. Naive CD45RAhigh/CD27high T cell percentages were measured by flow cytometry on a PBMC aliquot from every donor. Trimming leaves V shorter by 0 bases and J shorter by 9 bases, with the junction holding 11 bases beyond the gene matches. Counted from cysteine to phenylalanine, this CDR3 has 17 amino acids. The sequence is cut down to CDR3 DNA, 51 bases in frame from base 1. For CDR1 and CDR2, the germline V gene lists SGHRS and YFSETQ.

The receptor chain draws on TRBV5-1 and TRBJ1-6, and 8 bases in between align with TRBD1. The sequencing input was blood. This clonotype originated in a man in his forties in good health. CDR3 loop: CASSLGQGPKAGSPLHF. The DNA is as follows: TGCGCCAGCAGCTTGGGACAGGGGCCCAAGGCTGGTTCACCCCTCCACTTT.